Presented here are 19 T cell receptor beta chains from one specimen sequenced in a study of OX40 agonist ivuxolimab in advanced cancers. Library construction relied on the immunoSEQ multiplex PCR assay. The immuneACCESS repertoire file appears here via TCRdb, limited to in-frame rearrangements. These files lack a portion of the clones; in checked studies, under half of the deficit traces to unresolved V genes, and the cause of the others is not known. The sample profile shows about 54,000 clones; approximately 84% of them were found once. The biggest ten clones account for 1.2% of the sample. The specimen was CD4+ or CD8+ T cells sorted from blood, collected in a trial of the OX40 agonist ivuxolimab. The receptors were sampled from an adult with an advanced solid tumor such as melanoma, head and neck, liver or kidney cancer.

The chain recombines TRBV6-5 with TRBJ2-3; D unclear. Germline CDR1 and CDR2: MNHEY and SVGAGI. V was shortened by 6 bases and J by 2 bases, with 12 bases between the two germline ends. The CDR3 runs 14 residues. For the CDR3, the DNA is TGTGCCAGCAGGGCGGACCTATTCACAGATACGCAGTATTTT. It encodes CASRADLFTDTQYF.

V is TRBV21-1 and J is TRBJ2-7; the tabulated D call, TRBD1, remains unverified against the DNA. TRBV21-1 is an annotated pseudogene. The CDR3 runs to 13 residues. CDR3 sequence reads: CASSKDRTYEQYF. The CDR3 DNA is TGTGCCAGCAGCAAGGACAGGACCTACGAGCAGTACTTC.

This chain uses TRBV2 with TRBJ2-7; a possible D gene is TRBD2 (6 bases). Germline V lookup: CDR1 SNHLY, CDR2 FYNNEI. V shed 6 bases and J shed 3 bases, with 18 bases lying between them. The CDR3 is 15 amino acids. The CDR3 reads CASRLSGVGGYEQYF. The CDR3 DNA reads as TGTGCCAGCAGGTTATCGGGAGTGGGAGGCTACGAGCAGTACTTC.

The rearrangement joins TRBV5-3 to TRBJ1-5; D might be TRBD1 (5 bases). TRBV5-3 carries the ORF label, with uncertain function. V dropped 4 bases and J dropped 4 bases, with 15 bases sitting between them. This CDR3 is 15 amino acids long. CDR3 DNA sequence: TGTGCCAGAAGCAGCCCCCGGGGGTCGAATCAGCCCCAGCATTTT. It is translated as CARSSPRGSNQPQHF.

The gene calls are TRBV29-1 and TRBJ1-1; D gene ambiguous. Trimming removed 6 bases at V and 6 bases at J, with 17 bases between. The V gene's germline CDR1 is SQVTM and CDR2 ANQGSEA. This CDR3 contains 13 residues. The CDR3 loop reads CSVYLVSGSEAFF. CDR3 coding DNA: TGCAGCGTATATCTGGTATCAGGATCTGAAGCTTTCTTT. Filled out from reference TRBV29-1 and TRBJ1-1, the complete variable domain reads SAVISQKPSRDICQRGTSLTIQCQVDSQVTMMFWYRQQPGQSLTLIATANQGSEATYESGFVIDKFPISRPNLTFSTLTVSNMSPEDSSIYLCSVYLVSGSEAFFGQGTRLTVV.

The chain combines TRBV27 with TRBJ2-7, with 10 bases fitting TRBD1. J lost 3 bases, V lost 4 bases, and 6 bases had no gene match. This CDR3 region has 15 residues. Germline loops: CDR1 MNHEY, CDR2 SMNVEV (reference sequence). CDR3 in amino acids: CASSSPRTGGYEQYF. The CDR3 region has the DNA TGTGCCAGCAGTTCACCTCGGACAGGGGGCTACGAGCAGTACTTC.

The chain links TRBV4-1 to TRBJ1-5; tentative D call: TRBD1 (5 bases). CDR3 size: 15 residues. Per the germline V gene, CDR1 is MGHRA and CDR2 is YSYEKL. Trimming shortened V by 0 bases and J by 12 bases, and 18 bases separated the two germline ends. This CDR3 is CASSQDETAILYQHF. In nucleotides, the CDR3 is TGCGCCAGCAGCCAAGATGAGACAGCCATCCTTTACCAGCATTTT.

The rearrangement uses TRBV5-4 and TRBJ1-1, with D perhaps TRBD1 (5 bases). The germline CDR1 and CDR2 sequences are SGHNT and YYREEE (reference sequence). There are 11 residues in the CDR3. The V end was cut by 10 bases, the J end by 11 bases, with 18 bases between. DNA of the CDR3: TGTGCCGGCCAGGAGGGGCGGAGGGCTTTCTTT. Residues: CAGQEGRRAFF.

The rearrangement uses TRBV5-1 and TRBJ1-2, with D tentatively TRBD1 (5 bases). The germline V gene encodes CDR1 SGHRS and CDR2 YFSETQ. V was clipped by 4 bases and J by 2 bases, with 9 bases between them. CDR3 length: 13 amino acids. The CDR3 sequence: CASSPEGNYGYTF. The DNA for the CDR3 is TGCGCCAGCAGCCCGGAGGGGAACTATGGCTACACCTTC.

The chain employs TRBV28 and TRBJ1-4; D remains ambiguous. With 2 bases removed from V and 4 bases from J, the gap between germline ends came to 5 bases. Germline V lookup: CDR1 MDHEN, CDR2 SYDVKM. There are 13 residues in the CDR3. CDR3 DNA sequence: TGTGCCAGCAGTTTAGGCGGTAATGAAAAACTGTTTTTT. This sequence encodes CASSLGGNEKLFF. Variable domain in full (rest from reference TRBV28 and TRBJ1-4): DVKVTQSSRYLVKRTGEKVFLECVQDMDHENMFWYRQDPGLGLRLIYFSYDVKMKEKGDIPEGYSVSREKKERFSLILESASTNQTSMYLCASSLGGNEKLFFGSGTQLSVL.

The chain recombines TRBV7-9 with TRBJ2-2, with a tentative D call TRBD1 (5 bases). The CDR3 consists of 16 residues. V dropped 2 bases and J dropped 5 bases, with 15 bases sitting between them. In germline, CDR1 is SEHNR, CDR2 FQNEAQ (reference sequence). CDR3 DNA: TGTGCCAGCAGCTTAACGATAGGGGCCTTGACCGGGGAGCTGTTTTTT. It yields the protein CASSLTIGALTGELFF.

The V and J genes are TRBV27 and TRBJ2-6; the D gene is possibly TRBD1 (6 bases). CDR1 MNHEY and CDR2 SMNVEV come from the germline V gene (reference sequence). Trimming removed 8 bases from V and 0 bases from J, with 14 bases in between. The CDR3 extends over 16 amino acids. The CDR3, as DNA: TGTGCCAGCGGTGGGACATTAAGCTCTGGGGCCAACGTCCTGACTTTC. Its translation is CASGGTLSSGANVLTF.

This clone occurred a few times. CDR3 sequence (DNA): TGTGCCAGCAGCCTCTCCTATGGCTACACCTTC. This sequence encodes CASSLSYGYTF. This sequence joins TRBV2 and TRBJ1-2; D gene ambiguous. There are 11 residues in the CDR3. V lost 6 bases and J lost 4, with 6 bases in between. The germline CDR1 and CDR2 sequences are SNHLY and FYNNEI.

The gene calls are TRBV11-3 and TRBJ1-3; no clear D. The germline V and J ends were trimmed by 5 bases and 2 bases, with 7 bases remaining between them. The CDR3 loop spans 13 amino acids. Germline-derived CDR1 and CDR2 are SGHNT and YENEEA. CDR3: CASSLGAGNTIYF. The CDR3 coding sequence is TGTGCCAGCAGCCTCGGGGCTGGAAACACCATATATTTT.

V is TRBV9 and J is TRBJ1-1, with D possibly being TRBD1 (5 bases). CDR3 size: 17 residues. Trimming removed 0 bases from V and 2 bases from J, with 17 bases in between. Per germline, CDR1 SGDLS and CDR2 YYNGEE. Written as DNA, the CDR3 is TGTGCCAGCAGCGTAGGGTTGTCGGGGGTCGCTAACACTGAAGCTTTCTTT. It translates to CASSVGLSGVANTEAFF.

The chain carries TRBV5-1 and TRBJ2-5; TRBD1 agrees at 8 bases. Per germline, CDR1 SGHRS and CDR2 YFSETQ. CDR3 size: 15 residues. Trimming at V came to 1 base and at J to 2 bases, leaving 4 bases not matched to a gene. The CDR3, as DNA: TGCGCCAGCAGCTTGATGGGACAGGTTCAAGAGACCCAGTACTTC. It translates to CASSLMGQVQETQYF.

V is TRBV28 and J is TRBJ1-1, with D maybe TRBD1 (5 bases). The CDR3 contains 14 residues. Trimming shortened V by 8 bases and J by 0 bases, and 13 bases separated the two germline ends. CDR1 MDHEN and CDR2 SYDVKM come from the germline V gene. The CDR3 here is CASYPTGVNTEAFF. CDR3 nucleotides: TGTGCCAGCTACCCCACAGGAGTGAACACTGAAGCTTTCTTT.

CDR3 in DNA: TGCGCCAGCAGCCAAGATAAAGGGGGTGTTTACAATGAGCAGTTCTTC. Its translation: CASSQDKGGVYNEQFF. V gene TRBV4-3 combines with J gene TRBJ2-1; possible D gene TRBD1, 6 bases. CDR3 size: 16 residues. V gave up 0 bases and J gave up 4 bases, with 13 bases separating them. Germline CDR1 LGHNA, CDR2 YSLEER.

This chain connects TRBV28 to TRBJ2-3; tentatively, D is TRBD1 (6 bases). The CDR3 length is 16 residues. Germline CDR1 MDHEN, CDR2 SYDVKM. Trimming pared 6 bases from V and 3 bases from J, leaving 19 bases between. The chain's CDR3 is CASRVQGVRGTDTQYF. CDR3 nucleotide sequence: TGTGCCAGCAGAGTCCAAGGGGTAAGGGGGACAGATACGCAGTATTTT.